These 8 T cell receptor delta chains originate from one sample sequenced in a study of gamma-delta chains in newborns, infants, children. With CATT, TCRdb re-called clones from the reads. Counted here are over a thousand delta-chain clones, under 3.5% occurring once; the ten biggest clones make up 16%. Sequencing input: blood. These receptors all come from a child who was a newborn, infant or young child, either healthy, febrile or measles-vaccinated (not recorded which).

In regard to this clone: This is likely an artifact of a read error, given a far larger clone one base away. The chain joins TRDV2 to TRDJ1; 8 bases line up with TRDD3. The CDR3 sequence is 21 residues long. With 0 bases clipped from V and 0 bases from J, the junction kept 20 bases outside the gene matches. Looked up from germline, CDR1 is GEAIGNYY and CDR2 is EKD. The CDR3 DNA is TGTGCCTGTGACACCGCGGCCCTCCCGGCGGGGGATAAAAGGGACACCGATAAACTCATCTTT. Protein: CACDTAALPAGDKRDTDKLIF.

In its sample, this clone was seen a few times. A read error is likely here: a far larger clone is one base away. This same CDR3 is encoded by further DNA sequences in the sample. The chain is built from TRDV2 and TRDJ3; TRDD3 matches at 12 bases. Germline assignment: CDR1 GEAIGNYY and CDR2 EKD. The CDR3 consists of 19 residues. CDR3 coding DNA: TGTGCCTGCGACACTGGGGGATACTGGAGCTCCTGGGACACCCGACAGATGTTTTTC. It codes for CACDTGGYWSSWDTRQMFF.

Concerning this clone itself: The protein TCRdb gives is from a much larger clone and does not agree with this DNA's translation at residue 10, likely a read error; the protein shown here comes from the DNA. The CDR3 DNA sequence: TGTGCCTGTGACCAAGTTAGCCGGACGGGCACCGATAAACTCATCTTT. Protein sequence: CACDQVSRTGTDKLIF. This rearrangement joins TRDV2 to TRDJ1; D is uncertain. The CDR3 totals 16 residues. V lost 3 bases to trimming and J lost 1 base, with 17 bases between them. In germline, CDR1 is GEAIGNYY, CDR2 EKD.

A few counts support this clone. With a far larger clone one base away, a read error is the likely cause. In nucleotides, the CDR3 is TGTGCCTGTGACACCGTACTGGGGGATACCTGGGACACCCGACATATGTTTTTC. It encodes CACDTVLGDTWDTRHMFF. V and J are TRDV2 and TRDJ3; 12 nucleotides agree with TRDD3. This CDR3 comprises 18 residues. Germline-derived CDR1 and CDR2 are GEAIGNYY and EKD.

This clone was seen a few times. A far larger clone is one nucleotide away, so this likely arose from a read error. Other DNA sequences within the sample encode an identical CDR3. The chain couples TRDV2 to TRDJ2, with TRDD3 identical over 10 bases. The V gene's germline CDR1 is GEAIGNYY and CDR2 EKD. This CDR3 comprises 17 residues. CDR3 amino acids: CACDTVWGIPLTAQLFF. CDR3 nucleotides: TGTGCCTGTGACACCGTTTGGGGGATACCATTGACTGCACAACTCTTCTTT.

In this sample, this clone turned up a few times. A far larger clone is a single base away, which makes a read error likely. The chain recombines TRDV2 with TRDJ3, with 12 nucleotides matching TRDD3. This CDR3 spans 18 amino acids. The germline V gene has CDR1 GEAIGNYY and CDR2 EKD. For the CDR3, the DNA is TGTGCCTGTGACACCGTACTGGGGGATACCTGGGGCACCCGACAGATGTTTTTC. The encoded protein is CACDTVLGDTWGTRQMFF.

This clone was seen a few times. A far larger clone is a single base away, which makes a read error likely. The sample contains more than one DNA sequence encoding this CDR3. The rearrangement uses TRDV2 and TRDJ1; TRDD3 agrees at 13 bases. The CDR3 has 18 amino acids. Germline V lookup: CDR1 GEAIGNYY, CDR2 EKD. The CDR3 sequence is CACDTVTGGYALENKLIF. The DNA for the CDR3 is TGTGCCTGTGACACCGTTACTGGGGGATACGCCCTAGAAAATAAACTCATTTTT.

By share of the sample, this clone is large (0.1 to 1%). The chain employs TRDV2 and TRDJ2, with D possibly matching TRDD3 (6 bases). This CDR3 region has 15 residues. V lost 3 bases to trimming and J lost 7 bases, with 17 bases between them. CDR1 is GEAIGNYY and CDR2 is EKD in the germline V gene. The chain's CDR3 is CACDAVGIPEAQLFF. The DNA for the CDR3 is TGTGCCTGTGACGCAGTGGGGATCCCTGAAGCACAACTCTTCTTT.